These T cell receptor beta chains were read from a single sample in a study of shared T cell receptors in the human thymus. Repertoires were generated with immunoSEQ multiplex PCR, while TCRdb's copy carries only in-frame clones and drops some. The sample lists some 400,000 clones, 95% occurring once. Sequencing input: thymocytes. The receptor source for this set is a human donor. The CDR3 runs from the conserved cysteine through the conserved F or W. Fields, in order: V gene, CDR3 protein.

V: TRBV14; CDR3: CASSQDDGPQGRYEQYF
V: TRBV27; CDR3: CASSRELAGKPFVSEDTQYF
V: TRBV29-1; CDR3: CSATLGLVYEQYF
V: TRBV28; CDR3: CASSLPGQGAYGYTF
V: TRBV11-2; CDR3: CASSQTGPLGELFF
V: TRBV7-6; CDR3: CASSLQLGGRANVLTF
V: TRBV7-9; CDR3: CASSAGTSGPPHEQYF
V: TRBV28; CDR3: CASSLGQRKSTDTQYF
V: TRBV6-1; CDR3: CASSEWKGPNEAFF
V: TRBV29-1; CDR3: CSVAEGGPYEQYF
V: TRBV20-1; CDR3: CSARNYEQYF
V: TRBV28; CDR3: CASTLEQSSGNTIYF
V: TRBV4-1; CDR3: CASSQLGLSPETQYF
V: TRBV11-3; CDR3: CASSSFLFGRGTGELFF
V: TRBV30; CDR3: CAWSEGGRRGYTF
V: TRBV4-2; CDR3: CASSPTALYEQYF
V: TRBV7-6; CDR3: CASSLPRTVSYEQYF
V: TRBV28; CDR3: CASNQRKFQETQYF
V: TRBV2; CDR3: CASSDKWETDTQYF
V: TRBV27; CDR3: CASSPRTGANTGELFF
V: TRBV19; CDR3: CASSLPRGEGEQYF
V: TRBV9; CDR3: CASSVGTSGNTGELFF
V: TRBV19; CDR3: CASSRDNREQYF
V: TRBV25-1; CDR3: CASSEWDGYTF
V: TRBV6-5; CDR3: CASSFQREADTQYF
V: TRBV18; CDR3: CASSRQGRWGLEQFF
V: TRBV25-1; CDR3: CASSEGRGLYGYTF
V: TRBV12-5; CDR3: CASASPTSGRAYEQYF
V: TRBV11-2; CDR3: CASSYIAGVETQYF
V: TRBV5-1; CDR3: CASSPQPGEVVAEVPYEQYF
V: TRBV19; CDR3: CASSMGGSHTYEQYF
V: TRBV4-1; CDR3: CASSRGLAGVCQYF
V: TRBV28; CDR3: CASSFGPSGRGDTQYF
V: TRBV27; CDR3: CASSPNAGGSYNEQFF
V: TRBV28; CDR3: CASSYSRRTGANVLTF
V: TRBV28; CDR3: CASSALGPADEQFF
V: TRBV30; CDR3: CAWINRLANYGYTF
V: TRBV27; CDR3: CASSWGTTNEQYF
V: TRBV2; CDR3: CASSDNPSYEQYF
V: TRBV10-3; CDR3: CAILEGGGRTEAFF
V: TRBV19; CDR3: CASSPRLNYGYTF
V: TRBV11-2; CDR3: CASSFPKREPTYNEQFF
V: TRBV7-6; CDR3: CASSPQGGSTDTQYF
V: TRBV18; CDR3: CASSSGQGNTIYF
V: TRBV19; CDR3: CASSLALLYSNQPQHF
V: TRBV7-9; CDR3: CASSPPANRGRNTEAFF
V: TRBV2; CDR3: CASSEAGTGAFTNEKLFF
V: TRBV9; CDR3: CASSPRPGQGKETQYF
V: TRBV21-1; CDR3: CASNQGFQGEYF
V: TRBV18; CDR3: CASSGLGTGVIYNEQFF
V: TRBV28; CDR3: CASTGADDGEQYF